The next 8 T cell receptor beta chains were all read from a single sample in a study of blood T cell repertoires in COVID-19. Using immunoSEQ multiplex PCR, the repertoire was profiled, and TCRdb retains in-frame clones only, with some absent. The sample lists over 25,000 clones, more than 80% occurring once. The sequenced sample consisted of peripheral blood. Source of these receptors: a human donor in a cohort sampled during active COVID-19.

The rearrangement uses TRBV27 and TRBJ2-2, with 12 bases matching TRBD2. The trim removed 3 bases at V and 5 bases at J, leaving 4 bases unmatched. From germline, CDR1 is MNHEY and CDR2 SMNVEV (reference sequence). The CDR3 is 16 amino acids. CDR3 coding DNA: TGTGCCAGCAGTTTTTCGACTAGCGGGAGAACCGGGGAGCTGTTTTTT. Amino acids: CASSFSTSGRTGELFF.

This clone was counted a few times. Compared with germline, one end of the junction differs, possibly owing to a read error. The DNA for the CDR3 is TGTGCCAGCAGCGTTCACGAACTAGCGGCCGGAGAGGCCCAGTACTTC. This sequence encodes CASSVHELAAGEAQYF. The chain couples TRBV9 to TRBJ2-5, with 8 bases lining up with TRBD2. Germline loops: CDR1 SGDLS, CDR2 YYNGEE. The CDR3 covers 16 residues. The full variable domain, completed using reference TRBV9 and TRBJ2-5, is DSGVTQTPKHLITATGQRVTLRCSPRSGDLSVYWYQQSLDQGLQFLIQYYNGEERAKGNILERFSAQQFPDLHSELNLSSLELGDSALYFCASSVHELAAGEAQYFGPGTRLLVL.

V and J are TRBV2 and TRBJ1-3, with TRBD1 identical over 11 bases. Germline trimming cut 8 bases from V and 3 bases from J; bases unmatched to any gene: 6. This CDR3 region has 15 residues. Germline loops: CDR1 SNHLY, CDR2 FYNNEI. The CDR3 nucleotides are TGTGCCAGCCGGGACAGGGGGTCGGGTGGAAACACCATATATTTT. Its translation: CASRDRGSGGNTIYF. Full variable domain (outside the CDR3, taken from reference TRBV2 and TRBJ1-3): EPEVTQTPSHQVTQMGQEVILRCVPISNHLYFYWYRQILGQKVEFLVSFYNNEISEKSEIFDDQFSVERPDGSNFTLKIRSTKLEDSAMYFCASRDRGSGGNTIYFGEGSWLTVV.

This clone was seen only once. The chain carries TRBV6-6 and TRBJ1-4; 8 bases line up with TRBD1. Trimming cost V 4 bases and J 7 bases; bases outside gene matches: 8. The germline gives CDR1 MNHNY, CDR2 SVGAGI (reference sequence). The length of the CDR3 is 15 residues. The CDR3 nucleotides read TGTGCCAGCAGTTCGCTTCAGGGGGCAGGTGAAAAACTGTTTTTT. This sequence encodes CASSSLQGAGEKLFF.

The chain joins TRBV5-5 to TRBJ2-5; a possible D gene is TRBD1 (5 bases). Germline CDR1 SGHKS, CDR2 YYEKEE (reference sequence). The CDR3 sequence is 14 residues long. V gave up 3 bases and J gave up 5 bases, with 14 bases separating them. As DNA, the CDR3 is TGTGCCAGCAGCTCGGACACCCTGGGGGAGACCCAGTACTTC. Its translation is CASSSDTLGETQYF.

V is TRBV29-1 and J is TRBJ2-5; TRBD2 is a possible D gene (6 bases). The germline V gene has CDR1 SQVTM and CDR2 ANQGSEA. The V gene lost 4 bases and the J gene lost 4 bases, with 10 bases spanning the gap. CDR3 length equals 12 residues. CDR3 bases: TGCAGCGTTGCGGGGGTAGGAGAGACCCAGTACTTC. This translates into CSVAGVGETQYF.

This clone has only a few counts. This chain connects TRBV27 to TRBJ2-1; TRBD2 matches 7 bases. Germline V gene sequence: CDR1 MNHEY, CDR2 SMNVEV (reference sequence). Trimming took 5 bases from V and 8 from J; bases not matched to a gene: 12. CDR3 length: 15 amino acids. The DNA for the CDR3 is TGTGCCAGCAGTGAGCGATTCGGCGGGAGCGATGAGCAGTTCTTC. Translating gives CASSERFGGSDEQFF.

This clone appeared a single time. The chain combines TRBV11-2 with TRBJ2-7; tentative D call: TRBD1 (8 bases). This CDR3 region has 19 residues. Germline CDR1 and CDR2: SGHAT and FQNNGV. The V end was cut by 5 bases, the J end by 0 bases, with 26 bases between. CDR3 sequence (DNA): TGTGCCAGCAGCGGGAGGGGGGACAGGACTTTTAACAGCTCCTACGAGCAGTACTTC. It specifies CASSGRGDRTFNSSYEQYF.